The rows below give T cell receptor beta chains drawn from one sample of a study of cytomegalovirus exposure and HLA in healthy donors. This table comes from immunoSEQ multiplex PCR, and its TCRdb copy is limited to in-frame clones, with some not included. In the table there are about 130,000 clones, 10% to 13% of which are singletons. Sequenced material: PBMCs. The receptors here all came from a young woman in good health and CMV-seropositive. Each CDR3 is given with its conserved first and last residue. Fields, in order: CDR3 protein, V gene, J gene.

CASIRGQGSYEQYF,TRBV6-1,TRBJ2-7
CASKTGLTGANVLTF,TRBV28,TRBJ2-6
CSVRLGDKQYF,TRBV29-1,TRBJ2-3
CASSEAGGGETQYF,TRBV28,TRBJ2-5
CASSHPGGFQPQHF,TRBV28,TRBJ1-5
CASSWTGSGYTF,TRBV11-3,TRBJ1-2
CASSEFSLAVDTQYF,TRBV2,TRBJ2-3
CASSTDRVNYYQPQHF,TRBV28,TRBJ1-5
CASSLVGTNDRGAKNIQYF,TRBV13,TRBJ2-4
CASSQEGTPLNEQFF,TRBV4-1,TRBJ2-1
CAISESWDRGFGETQYF,TRBV10-3,TRBJ2-5
CASSVGTNYGYTF,TRBV9,TRBJ1-2
CASSMARTGELFF,TRBV19,TRBJ2-2
CAWIGGLSEQYF,TRBV30,TRBJ2-7
CASSIIGQRAEAFF,TRBV19,TRBJ1-1
CAISEGSTYSNQPQHF,TRBV10-3,TRBJ1-5
CASSLVGVGGGTEAFF,TRBV5-1,TRBJ1-1
CASSQDEASPEQYF,TRBV4-1,TRBJ2-7
CASISKGWNIQYF,TRBV6-1,TRBJ2-4
CASSSGGMDEQFF,TRBV9,TRBJ2-1
CASSQEGAVEVYEKLFF,TRBV4-1,TRBJ1-4
CASSLDAGVGTEAFF,TRBV5-1,TRBJ1-1
CASKVGLAGVNEQFF,TRBV5-1,TRBJ2-1
CASSVVPGTEAFF,TRBV9,TRBJ1-1
CASSLGGGRVYEQYF,TRBV7-9,TRBJ2-7
CAAQAGLLNTGELFF,TRBV10-3,TRBJ2-2
CASSSPTGGGGYTF,TRBV19,TRBJ1-2
CASSQTAQGSLGGYTF,TRBV4-1,TRBJ1-2
CASRGTGTSNQPQHF,TRBV2,TRBJ1-5
CASSATSTDTQYF,TRBV9,TRBJ2-3
CAWSVQSEAFF,TRBV30,TRBJ1-1
CASSLTGNNEQFF,TRBV4-1,TRBJ2-1
CASSFGTSLYYEQYF,TRBV6-6,TRBJ2-7
CASSLAGLAVPYEQYF,TRBV7-9,TRBJ2-7
CASSQAVGQPQHF,TRBV4-1,TRBJ1-5
CASSSPRDRGNEQYF,TRBV7-9,TRBJ2-7